The source of this T cell receptor beta chain is a study of blood T cell repertoires in COVID-19. Study context: Both acute and convalescent COVID-19 samples were obtained from the United States, Italy and Spain. From T cells, B-cell-depleted T cells, or PBMCs came the material, which was cDNA or gDNA.

Germline V gives CDR1 GTSNPN, CDR2 SVGIG (reference sequence). The CDR3 sequence is 13 residues long. Germline trimming cut 1 base from V and 4 bases from J; bases unmatched to any gene: 0. In the original workflow: How many nucleated cells were present was estimated from reference gene primer amplification. Profiled with immunoSEQ multiplex PCR; TCRdb holds only in-frame clones, not every one. V and J calls plus clone size are reproduced from that table; the DNA served to infer D and trimming. The table lists 110,000 to 150,000 clones, around 89% of them singletons. This chain links TRBV30 with TRBJ1-3, with 8 bases lining up with TRBD1. The sample taken for sequencing was peripheral blood. The source is a man aged 60-69 years with active or convalescent COVID-19. Here the CDR3 reads CAWSGDRGNTIYF. In DNA form, the CDR3 reads TGTGCCTGGAGTGGGGACAGGGGAAACACCATATATTTT.